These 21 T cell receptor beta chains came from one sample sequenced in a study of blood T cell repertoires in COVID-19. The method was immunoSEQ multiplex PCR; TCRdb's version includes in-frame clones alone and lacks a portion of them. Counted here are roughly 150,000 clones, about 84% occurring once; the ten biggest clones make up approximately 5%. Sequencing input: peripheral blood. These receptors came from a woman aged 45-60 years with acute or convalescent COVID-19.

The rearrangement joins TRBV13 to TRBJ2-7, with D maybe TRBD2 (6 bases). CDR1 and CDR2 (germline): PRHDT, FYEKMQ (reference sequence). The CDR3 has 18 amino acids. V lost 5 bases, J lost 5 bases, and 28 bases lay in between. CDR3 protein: CASSRGGLPAPGYDEQYF. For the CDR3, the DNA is TGTGCCAGCAGCCGAGGAGGACTACCGGCCCCAGGCTATGACGAGCAGTACTTC.

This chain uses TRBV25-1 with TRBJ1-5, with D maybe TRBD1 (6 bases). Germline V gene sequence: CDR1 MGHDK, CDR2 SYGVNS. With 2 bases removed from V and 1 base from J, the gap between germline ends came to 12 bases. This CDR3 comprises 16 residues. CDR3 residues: CASSEPGDASNQPQHF. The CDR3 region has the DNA TGTGCCAGCAGTGAACCAGGGGATGCGAGCAATCAGCCCCAGCATTTT. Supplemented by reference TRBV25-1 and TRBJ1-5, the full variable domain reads EADIYQTPRYLVIGTGKKITLECSQTMGHDKMYWYQQDPGMELHLIHYSYGVNSTEKGDLSSESTVSRIRTEHFPLTLESARPSHTSQYLCASSEPGDASNQPQHFGDGTRLSIL.

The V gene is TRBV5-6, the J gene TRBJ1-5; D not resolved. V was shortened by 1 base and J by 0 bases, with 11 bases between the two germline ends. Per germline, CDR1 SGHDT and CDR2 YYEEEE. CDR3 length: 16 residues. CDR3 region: CASSLLGSYSNQPQHF. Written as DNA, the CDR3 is TGTGCCAGCAGCTTGCTTGGCAGTTATAGCAATCAGCCCCAGCATTTT.

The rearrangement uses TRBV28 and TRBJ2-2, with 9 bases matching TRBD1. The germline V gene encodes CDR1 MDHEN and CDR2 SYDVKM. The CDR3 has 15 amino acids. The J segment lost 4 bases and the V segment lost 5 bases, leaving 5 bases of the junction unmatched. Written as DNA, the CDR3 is TGTGCCAGCAGTCAACAGGGGGCGGGCACCGGGGAGCTGTTTTTT. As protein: CASSQQGAGTGELFF.

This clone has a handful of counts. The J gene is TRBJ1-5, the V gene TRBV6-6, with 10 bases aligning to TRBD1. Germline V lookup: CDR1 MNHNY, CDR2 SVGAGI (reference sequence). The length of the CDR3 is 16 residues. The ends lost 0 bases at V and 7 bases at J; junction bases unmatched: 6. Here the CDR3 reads CASSYSGTGVPQPQHF. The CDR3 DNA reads TGTGCCAGCAGTTACTCAGGGACAGGGGTACCCCAGCCCCAGCATTTT.

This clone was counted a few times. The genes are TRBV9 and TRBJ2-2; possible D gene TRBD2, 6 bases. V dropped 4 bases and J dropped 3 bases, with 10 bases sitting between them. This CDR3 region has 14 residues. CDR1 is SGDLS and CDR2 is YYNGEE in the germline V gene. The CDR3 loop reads CASSPGGDTGELFF. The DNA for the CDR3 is TGTGCCAGCAGCCCCGGAGGGGACACCGGGGAGCTGTTTTTT.

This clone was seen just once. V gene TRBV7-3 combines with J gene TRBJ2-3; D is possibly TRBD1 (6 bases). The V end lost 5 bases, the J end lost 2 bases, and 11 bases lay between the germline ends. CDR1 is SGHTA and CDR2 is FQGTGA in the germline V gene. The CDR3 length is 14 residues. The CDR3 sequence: CASSAQGNTDTQYF. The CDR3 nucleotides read TGTGCCAGCAGCGCCCAGGGGAACACAGATACGCAGTATTTT. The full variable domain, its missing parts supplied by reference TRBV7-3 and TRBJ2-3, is GAGVSQTPSNKVTEKGKYVELRCDPISGHTALYWYRQSLGQGPEFLIYFQGTGAADDSGLPNDRFFAVRPEGSVSTLKIQRTERGDSAVYLCASSAQGNTDTQYFGPGTRLTVL.

The CDR3 nucleotides are TGTGCCAGTAGTAACGGGGGGTTTTTGGCCGGGGAGCTGTTTTTT. As protein: CASSNGGFLAGELFF. The chain employs TRBV19 and TRBJ2-2, with 7 bases lining up with TRBD2. Germline V gene data show CDR1 as LNHDA and CDR2 as SQIVND (reference sequence). The CDR3 loop spans 15 amino acids. The V segment lost 4 bases and the J segment 6 bases; nucleotides outside the gene matches: 8.

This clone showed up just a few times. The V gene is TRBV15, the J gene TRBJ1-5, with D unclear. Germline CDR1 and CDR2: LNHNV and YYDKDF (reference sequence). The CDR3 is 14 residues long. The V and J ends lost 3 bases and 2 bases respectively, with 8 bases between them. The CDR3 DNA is TGTGCCACCAGCAGCGGACTGGGCAATCAGCCCCAGCATTTT. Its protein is CATSSGLGNQPQHF.

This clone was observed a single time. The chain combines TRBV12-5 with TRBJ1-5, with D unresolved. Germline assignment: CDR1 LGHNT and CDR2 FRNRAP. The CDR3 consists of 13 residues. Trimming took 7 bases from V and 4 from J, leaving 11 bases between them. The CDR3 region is CASAQEGNQPQHF. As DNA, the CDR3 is TGTGCTAGTGCTCAGGAAGGTAATCAGCCCCAGCATTTT. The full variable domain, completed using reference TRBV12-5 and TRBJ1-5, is DARVTQTPRHKVTEMGQEVTMRCQPILGHNTVFWYRQTMMQGLELLAYFRNRAPLDDSGMPKDRFSAEMPDATLATLKIQPSEPRDSAVYFCASAQEGNQPQHFGDGTRLSIL.

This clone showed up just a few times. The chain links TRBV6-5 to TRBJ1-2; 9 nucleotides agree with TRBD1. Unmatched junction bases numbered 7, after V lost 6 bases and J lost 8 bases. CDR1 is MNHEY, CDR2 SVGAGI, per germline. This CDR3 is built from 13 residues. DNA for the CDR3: TGTGCCAGCAGCCACAGGGGGCTGGAGGGCTACACCTTC. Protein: CASSHRGLEGYTF.

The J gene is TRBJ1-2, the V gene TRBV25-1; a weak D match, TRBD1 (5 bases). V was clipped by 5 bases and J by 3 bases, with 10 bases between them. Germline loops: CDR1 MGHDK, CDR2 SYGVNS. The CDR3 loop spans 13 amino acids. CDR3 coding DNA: TGTGCCAGCAGTCCAGGGTGGGACTATGGCTACACCTTC. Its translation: CASSPGWDYGYTF.

The CDR3 region has the DNA TGTGCCAGCAGCTCAGCCTCCGGGTTGCTTTTTCATGGCTACACCTTC. Amino acid sequence: CASSSASGLLFHGYTF. J is TRBJ1-2 and V is TRBV7-9; no clear D. V was clipped by 4 bases and J by 6 bases, with 21 bases between them. Germline V gene data show CDR1 as SEHNR and CDR2 as FQNEAQ (reference sequence). This CDR3 comprises 16 residues.

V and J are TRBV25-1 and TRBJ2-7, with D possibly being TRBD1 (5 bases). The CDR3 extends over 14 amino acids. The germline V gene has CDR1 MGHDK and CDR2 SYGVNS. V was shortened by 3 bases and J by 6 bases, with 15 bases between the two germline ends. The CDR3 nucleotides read TGTGCCAGCAGTGACCACGGACCAGGGCTCGAGCAGTACTTC. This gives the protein CASSDHGPGLEQYF.

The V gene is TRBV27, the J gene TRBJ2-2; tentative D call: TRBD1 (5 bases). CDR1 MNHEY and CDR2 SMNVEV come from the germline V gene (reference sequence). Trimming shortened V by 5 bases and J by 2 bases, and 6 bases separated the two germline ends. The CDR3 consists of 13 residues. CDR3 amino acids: CASSGHNTGELFF. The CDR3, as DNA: TGTGCCAGCAGTGGACACAACACCGGGGAGCTGTTTTTT.

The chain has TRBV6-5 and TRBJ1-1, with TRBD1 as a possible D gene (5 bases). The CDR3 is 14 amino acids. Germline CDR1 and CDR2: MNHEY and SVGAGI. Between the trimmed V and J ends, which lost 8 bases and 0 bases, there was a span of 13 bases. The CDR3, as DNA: TGTGCCAGCCGGAAGGGGTTGGTGAACACTGAAGCTTTCTTT. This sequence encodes CASRKGLVNTEAFF.

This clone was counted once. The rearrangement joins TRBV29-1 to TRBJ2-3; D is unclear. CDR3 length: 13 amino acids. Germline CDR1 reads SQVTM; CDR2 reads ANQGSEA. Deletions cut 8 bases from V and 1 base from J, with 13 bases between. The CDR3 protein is CSLTLIGTDTQYF. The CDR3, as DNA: TGCAGCTTAACATTGATTGGCACAGATACGCAGTATTTT.

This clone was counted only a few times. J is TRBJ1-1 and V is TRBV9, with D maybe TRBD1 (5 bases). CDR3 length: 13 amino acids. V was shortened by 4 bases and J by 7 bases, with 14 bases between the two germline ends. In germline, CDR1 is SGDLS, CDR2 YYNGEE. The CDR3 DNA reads TGTGCCAGCAGCACCCCCCGGGACTATGAAGCTTTCTTT. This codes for CASSTPRDYEAFF.

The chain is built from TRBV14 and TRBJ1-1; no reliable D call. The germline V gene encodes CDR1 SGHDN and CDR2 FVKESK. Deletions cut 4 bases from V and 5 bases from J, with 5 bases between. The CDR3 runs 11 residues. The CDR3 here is CASSRGTEAFF. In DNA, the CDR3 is TGTGCCAGCAGCCGAGGGACTGAAGCTTTCTTT.

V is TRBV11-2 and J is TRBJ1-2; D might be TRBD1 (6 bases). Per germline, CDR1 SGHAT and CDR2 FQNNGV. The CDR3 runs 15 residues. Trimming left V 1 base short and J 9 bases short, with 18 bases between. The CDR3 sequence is CASSLVGEGVVSYTF. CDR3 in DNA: TGTGCCAGCAGCTTAGTGGGCGAGGGGGTGGTGAGCTACACCTTC.

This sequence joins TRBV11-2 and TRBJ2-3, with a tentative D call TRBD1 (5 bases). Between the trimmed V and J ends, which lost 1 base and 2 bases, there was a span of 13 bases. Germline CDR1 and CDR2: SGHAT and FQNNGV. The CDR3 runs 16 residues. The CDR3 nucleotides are TGTGCCAGCAGCTTAGGGGCAGGGATCGTCACAGATACGCAGTATTTT. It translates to CASSLGAGIVTDTQYF.